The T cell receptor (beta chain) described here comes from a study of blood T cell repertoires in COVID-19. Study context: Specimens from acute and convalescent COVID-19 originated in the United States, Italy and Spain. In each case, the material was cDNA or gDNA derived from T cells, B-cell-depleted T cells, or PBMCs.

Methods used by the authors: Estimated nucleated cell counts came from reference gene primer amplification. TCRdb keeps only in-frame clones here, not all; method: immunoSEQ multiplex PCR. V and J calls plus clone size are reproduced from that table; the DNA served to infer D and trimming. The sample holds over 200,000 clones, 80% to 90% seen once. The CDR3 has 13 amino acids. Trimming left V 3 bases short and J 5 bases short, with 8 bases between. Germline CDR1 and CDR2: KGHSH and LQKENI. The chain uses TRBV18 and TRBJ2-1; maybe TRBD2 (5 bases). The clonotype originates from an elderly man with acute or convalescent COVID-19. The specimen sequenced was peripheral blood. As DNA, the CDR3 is TGTGCCAGCTCACCGGCCGGGAACAATGAGCAGTTCTTC. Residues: CASSPAGNNEQFF.